The 10 T cell receptor beta chains given below trace back to one sample, sequenced in a study of cytomegalovirus exposure and HLA in healthy donors. In the PCR, 60 Vbeta and 13 Jbeta primers were used. Here immunoSEQ multiplex PCR was the method, and the copy in TCRdb shows in-frame clones only, minus some. In the table there are over 100,000 clones, roughly four fifths of which are singletons. The sequenced sample was PBMCs. All receptors derive from a woman between 25 and 40 years old in good health and CMV-seropositive.

This clone has more than one count but fewer than ten. The gene calls are TRBV7-2 and TRBJ2-3; weak D call: TRBD2 (5 bases). The ends were cut back, 4 bases at V and 1 base at J, with 15 bases in the middle. Per germline, CDR1 SGHTA and CDR2 FQGNSA. The length of the CDR3 is 16 residues. The CDR3 loop reads CASSSKPGVRTDTQYF. The CDR3 DNA sequence: TGTGCCAGCAGCTCCAAGCCCGGGGTCCGCACAGATACGCAGTATTTT.

This clone has only one observation. The J gene is TRBJ1-2, the V gene TRBV4-3; D not certain. Germline-derived CDR1 and CDR2 are LGHNA and YSLEER. This CDR3 region has 14 residues. The V end was cut by 0 bases, the J end by 9 bases, with 14 bases between. The CDR3 nucleotides are TGCGCCAGCAGCCAAGATCGAGGAGACTCTCGCTACACCTTC. Translation gives CASSQDRGDSRYTF.

The chain combines TRBV15 with TRBJ1-1, with D possibly TRBD1 on 5 matching bases. The CDR3 spans 14 residues. Trimming took 5 bases from V and 5 from J, leaving 15 bases between them. CDR1 is LNHNV, CDR2 YYDKDF, per germline (reference sequence). The CDR3 sequence is CATSRGGGRTEAFF. Here the CDR3 DNA reads TGTGCCACCAGCCGCGGGGGAGGGAGGACTGAAGCTTTCTTT.

The rearrangement links TRBV7-9 to TRBJ2-3; TRBD2 matches at 10 bases. The CDR3 extends over 19 amino acids. Germline V CDR1 and CDR2: SEHNR, FQNEAQ (reference sequence). Trimming cost V 2 bases and J 0 bases; bases outside gene matches: 11. CDR3 protein: CASSLWASGGISSTDTQYF. The CDR3 DNA is TGTGCCAGCAGCTTATGGGCTAGCGGGGGCATATCTAGCACAGATACGCAGTATTTT.

V usage is TRBV20-1 and J usage is TRBJ1-1; the D is unclear. CDR3 size: 11 residues. Trimming took 4 bases from V and 11 from J, leaving 14 bases between them. Germline V gene data show CDR1 as DFQATT and CDR2 as SNEGSKA (reference sequence). CDR3 bases: TGCAGTGCTAAAAACGGCGCGAGGGCTTTCTTT. It is translated as CSAKNGARAFF.

The chain uses TRBV9 and TRBJ1-4, with TRBD1 identical over 10 bases. The length of the CDR3 is 15 residues. V lost 4 bases, J lost 7 bases, and 7 bases stayed unmatched. The V gene's germline CDR1 is SGDLS and CDR2 YYNGEE. The CDR3 spells CASSMTGTGAEKLFF. For the CDR3, the DNA is TGTGCCAGCAGCATGACCGGGACAGGGGCTGAAAAACTGTTTTTT.

The chain couples TRBV5-1 to TRBJ2-5; a possible D gene is TRBD2 (5 bases). Germline CDR1 reads SGHRS; CDR2 reads YFSETQ. V lost 2 bases, J lost 11 bases, and 22 bases lay in between. There are 15 residues in the CDR3. The CDR3 spells CASSFIQRPLGEQYF. CDR3 in DNA: TGCGCCAGCAGCTTTATACAGCGGCCCCTGGGTGAGCAGTACTTC. Full variable domain (outside the CDR3, taken from reference TRBV5-1 and TRBJ2-5): KAGVTQTPRYLIKTRGQQVTLSCSPISGHRSVSWYQQTPGQGLQFLFEYFSETQRNKGNFPGRFSGRQFSNSRSEMNVSTLELGDSALYLCASSFIQRPLGEQYFGPGTRLLVL.

The rearrangement joins TRBV29-1 to TRBJ2-7; D unclear. Trimming removed 2 bases at V and 4 bases at J, with 9 bases between. This CDR3 spans 12 amino acids. CDR1 and CDR2 from the germline V gene are SQVTM and ANQGSEA. CDR3 protein: CSVELVSYEQYF. The CDR3 coding sequence is TGCAGCGTTGAACTAGTTTCGTACGAGCAGTACTTC.

V usage is TRBV7-2 and J usage is TRBJ2-7; D call uncertain. V lost 4 bases and J 4 bases, leaving 8 bases between the germline ends. The CDR3 runs 12 residues. Germline CDR1 reads SGHTA; CDR2 reads FQGNSA. In DNA form, the CDR3 reads TGTGCCAGCAGCTCGACTGCTTACGAGCAGTACTTC. Protein: CASSSTAYEQYF.

The chain uses TRBV7-2 and TRBJ2-3; D is uncertain. The length of the CDR3 is 14 residues. V lost 2 bases to trimming and J lost 4 bases, with 10 bases between them. Per germline, CDR1 SGHTA and CDR2 FQGNSA. CDR3 sequence: CASSLSSAADTQYF. The DNA of the CDR3 is TGTGCCAGCAGCTTAAGCTCTGCGGCAGATACGCAGTATTTT.